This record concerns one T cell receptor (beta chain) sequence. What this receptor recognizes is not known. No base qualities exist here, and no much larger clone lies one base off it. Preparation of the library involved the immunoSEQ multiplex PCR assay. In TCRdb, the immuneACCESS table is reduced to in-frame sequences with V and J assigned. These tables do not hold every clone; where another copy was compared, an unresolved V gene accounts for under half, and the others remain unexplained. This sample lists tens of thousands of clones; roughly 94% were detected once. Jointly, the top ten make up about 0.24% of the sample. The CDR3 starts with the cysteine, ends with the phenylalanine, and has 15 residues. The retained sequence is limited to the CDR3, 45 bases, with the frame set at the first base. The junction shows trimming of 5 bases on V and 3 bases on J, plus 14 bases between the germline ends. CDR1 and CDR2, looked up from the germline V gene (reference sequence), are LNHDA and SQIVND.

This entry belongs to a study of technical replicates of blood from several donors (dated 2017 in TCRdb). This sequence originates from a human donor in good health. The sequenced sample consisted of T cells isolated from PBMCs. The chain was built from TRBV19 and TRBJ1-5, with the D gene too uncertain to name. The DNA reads TGTGCCAGTAGTGTAAGGACGCGGGTCAATCAGCCCCAGCATTTT. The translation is CASSVRTRVNQPQHF.